The 17 T cell receptor beta chains given below trace back to one sample, sequenced in a study of T cells in localized non-small cell lung cancer (dated by TCRdb to 2019 to 2021). Receptors were amplified or captured by the immunoSEQ multiplex PCR assay. TCRdb took this table from immuneACCESS and kept in-frame rearrangements with V and J called. Such tables lack part of the clones; where checked against another copy, unresolved V genes explain under half of the gap, and the rest is unexplained. This sample is represented by roughly 30,000 clones; roughly four fifths of them were singletons. Clones ranked in the top ten supply roughly 4.8% of the sample. Sequenced material: peripheral blood mononuclear cells, taken before any cancer treatment. The origin of the receptors is a man aged 40 to 70 with stage III lung adenocarcinoma.

The chain carries TRBV5-1 and TRBJ2-2; D remains ambiguous. Trimming shortened V by 4 bases and J by 1 base, and 14 bases separated the two germline ends. Germline loops: CDR1 SGHRS, CDR2 YFSETQ. This CDR3 has 16 amino acids. The CDR3 is CASSPRQDLNTGELFF. CDR3 coding DNA: TGCGCCAGCAGCCCCAGACAAGATTTGAACACCGGGGAGCTGTTTTTT.

This clone was observed once. V is TRBV10-3 and J is TRBJ2-2; 12 bases fit TRBD2. This CDR3 has 14 residues. The V segment lost 8 bases and the J segment 3 bases; nucleotides outside the gene matches: 1. Germline V gene sequence: CDR1 ENHRY, CDR2 SYGVKD. CDR3 residues: CAILAGGDTGELFF. The CDR3 DNA reads TGTGCCATCCTAGCGGGAGGGGACACCGGGGAGCTGTTTTTT.

This chain joins TRBV6-6 and TRBJ2-4; either TRBD1 or TRBD2 may supply D (5 bases each). This CDR3 has 12 amino acids. V was trimmed by 8 bases and J by 7 bases, leaving 12 bases between them. Germline V gene sequence: CDR1 MNHNY, CDR2 SVGAGI (reference sequence). CDR3 region: CASLAGMNIQYF. The CDR3 region has the DNA TGTGCCAGCCTAGCAGGGATGAACATTCAGTACTTC.

This clone was seen once. The chain uses TRBV6-1 and TRBJ2-7; no reliable D call. V lost 2 bases to trimming and J lost 7 bases, with 9 bases between them. Germline V CDR1 and CDR2: MNHNS, SASEGT. The CDR3 is 12 amino acids. CDR3 sequence: CASSERPREQYV. The CDR3 DNA is TGTGCCAGCAGTGAACGGCCGCGGGAGCAGTACGTC.

This clone was detected a few times. V usage is TRBV4-1 and J usage is TRBJ1-2; no firm D call. V lost 1 base, J lost 4 bases, and 16 bases lay in between. The CDR3 length is 16 residues. Germline loops: CDR1 MGHRA, CDR2 YSYEKL. The CDR3 protein is CASSQGLMGLGYGYTF. The CDR3 bases are TGCGCCAGCAGCCAAGGGTTAATGGGGTTGGGCTATGGCTACACCTTC.

The chain carries TRBV28 and TRBJ2-3; 7 bases are a match to TRBD2. CDR1 and CDR2 (germline): MDHEN, SYDVKM. Trimming at V came to 7 bases and at J to 4 bases, leaving 8 bases not matched to a gene. CDR3 length: 14 residues. The CDR3 DNA is TGTGCCAGCAATACAGCGGGGACGGCAGATACGCAGTATTTT. It specifies CASNTAGTADTQYF.

The chain joins TRBV28 to TRBJ2-1; 10 bases agree with TRBD1. Looked up from germline, CDR1 is MDHEN and CDR2 is SYDVKM. CDR3 length: 15 amino acids. The J segment lost 7 bases and the V segment lost 7 bases, leaving 10 bases of the junction unmatched. The DNA for the CDR3 is TGTGCCAGCATCCCGCCGGGACAGGGGTTTAATGAGCAGTTCTTC. Protein product: CASIPPGQGFNEQFF.

This clone came up a few times. The chain links TRBV7-9 to TRBJ1-2; D remains unclear. The length of the CDR3 is 13 residues. Deletions cut 0 bases from V and 4 bases from J, with 6 bases between. The germline CDR1 and CDR2 sequences are SEHNR and FQNEAQ (reference sequence). The CDR3 is CASSLAASYGYTF. The DNA for the CDR3 is TGTGCCAGCAGCTTAGCGGCCTCCTATGGCTACACCTTC.

The V gene is TRBV5-1, the J gene TRBJ2-6; 14 bases match TRBD2. The CDR3 is 17 residues long. Germline CDR1 reads SGHRS; CDR2 reads YFSETQ. Unmatched junction bases numbered 2, after V lost 3 bases and J lost 3 bases. This CDR3 is CASSSGLAGGGANVLTF. The CDR3 DNA reads as TGCGCCAGCAGCTCCGGACTAGCGGGAGGTGGGGCCAACGTCCTGACTTTC.

With respect to this clone: Within the sample, other DNA sequences also encode this same CDR3. The chain is built from TRBV2 and TRBJ1-1; D is undetermined. Germline assignment: CDR1 SNHLY and CDR2 FYNNEI. This CDR3 contains 12 residues. V was cut by 8 bases and J by 1 base, with 8 bases left in between. CDR3 bases: TGTGCCAGCCGGGGAAGGAACACTGAAGCTTTCTTT. Translation gives CASRGRNTEAFF.

This rearrangement joins TRBV10-3 to TRBJ2-7; the D is unclear. Germline assignment: CDR1 ENHRY and CDR2 SYGVKD. Between the trimmed V and J ends, which lost 6 bases and 0 bases, there was a span of 6 bases. CDR3 length: 12 amino acids. CDR3 amino acids: CAIRGSSYEQYF. CDR3 coding DNA: TGTGCCATCAGGGGTAGCTCCTACGAGCAGTACTTC.

This sequence joins TRBV4-1 and TRBJ2-2; TRBD2 aligns across 9 bases. With V trimmed by 0 bases and J by 1 base, 3 bases remained unmatched. The germline V gene encodes CDR1 MGHRA and CDR2 YSYEKL. The CDR3 covers 17 residues. CDR3 DNA: TGCGCCAGCAGCCAAGATGGTAGCGGGGGGAACACCGGGGAGCTGTTTTTT. Amino acid sequence: CASSQDGSGGNTGELFF.

This clone has a handful of counts. The chain couples TRBV28 to TRBJ2-5; D possibly corresponds to TRBD1 (5 bases). The DNA end favors TRBJ2-7, so the J call may be wrong. This CDR3 region has 16 residues. Germline V gene sequence: CDR1 MDHEN, CDR2 SYDVKM. CDR3 in amino acids: CASSRLWSSGPNEQYF. The CDR3, as DNA: TGTGCCAGCAGTAGGCTTTGGAGCTCAGGGCCCAACGAGCAGTACTTC.

This rearrangement joins TRBV6-1 to TRBJ1-4, with D perhaps matching TRBD1 (5 bases). CDR3 length equals 14 residues. Trimming removed 3 bases at V and 5 bases at J, with 10 bases between. Per germline, CDR1 MNHNS and CDR2 SASEGT. The CDR3 is CASSDLGDNEKLFF. The DNA of the CDR3 is TGTGCCAGCAGTGATTTAGGGGACAATGAAAAACTGTTTTTT.

V gene TRBV6-1 combines with J gene TRBJ2-7; D possibly corresponds to TRBD2 (5 bases). The CDR3 runs 12 residues. The V end lost 4 bases, the J end lost 4 bases, and 8 bases lay between the germline ends. The germline V gene encodes CDR1 MNHNS and CDR2 SASEGT. For the CDR3, the DNA is TGTGCCAGCAGTGCCTCGGGGTACGAGCAGTACGTC. Translated: CASSASGYEQYV.

This clone was observed once. CDR3 sequence (DNA): TGTGCCTGGAGTGTAGGACAGGGGGGAAACACCATATATTTT. Amino acid sequence: CAWSVGQGGNTIYF. The gene calls are TRBV30 and TRBJ1-3, with 9 bases identical to TRBD1. CDR3 length equals 14 residues. Germline trimming cut 0 bases from V and 4 bases from J; bases unmatched to any gene: 1. Germline V gene data show CDR1 as GTSNPN and CDR2 as SVGIG (reference sequence).

The chain uses TRBV2 and TRBJ2-7; unclear D gene. The CDR3 extends over 12 amino acids. Looked up from germline, CDR1 is SNHLY and CDR2 is FYNNEI. For the CDR3, the DNA is TGTGCCAGCAGGGAAGAGCTCCACGAGCAGTACGTC. Its protein product is CASREELHEQYV.